Each of the 23 T cell receptor beta chains below was sequenced from the same sample in a study of persistence of HIV-infected CD4 T cells. Stimulation used about 9.2 ug/mL lysate from CMV-infected fibroblasts. Memory cells lacking CD40L and CD69 with high CD45RO were sorted. For these receptors, no antigen is known. The immunoSEQ assay was version 4, run in survey mode. The protocol was immunoSEQ multiplex PCR, while the TCRdb copy is restricted to in-frame clones and leaves out a portion. The table shows fewer than 30,000 clones, with roughly four fifths occurring only once. Sample: CD4+ T cells sorted from PBMCs after roughly 18-hour stimulation, taken from a patient who received antiretroviral therapy. These receptors originate from an adult man with HIV who was CMV-seropositive.

This chain links TRBV4-2 with TRBJ1-6; D ambiguous. Trimming pared 0 bases from V and 4 bases from J, leaving 7 bases between. This CDR3 contains 15 residues. The germline CDR1 and CDR2 sequences are LGHNA and YNFKEQ. The CDR3 region is CASSQEEGYNSPLHF. DNA for the CDR3: TGTGCCAGCAGCCAAGAGGAAGGTTATAATTCACCCCTCCACTTT.

The V gene is TRBV18, the J gene TRBJ1-2; 8 positions agree with TRBD1. The CDR3 is 13 residues long. With V trimmed by 4 bases and J by 6 bases, 4 bases remained unmatched. Germline V gene sequence: CDR1 KGHSH, CDR2 LQKENI. The CDR3 here is CASSRDRFDGYTF. CDR3 in DNA: TGTGCCAGCTCACGGGACAGGTTCGATGGCTACACCTTC. The full variable domain, completed using reference TRBV18 and TRBJ1-2, is NAGVMQNPRHLVRRRGQEARLRCSPMKGHSHVYWYRQLPEEGLKFMVYLQKENIIDESGMPKERFSAEFPKEGPSILRIQQVVRGDSAAYFCASSRDRFDGYTFGSGTRLTVV.

The chain employs TRBV7-2 and TRBJ2-2; 10 bases align to TRBD2. CDR3 length equals 15 residues. V shed 3 bases and J 5 bases; nucleotides not matched to a gene: 3. CDR1 is SGHTA, CDR2 FQGNSA, per germline. The CDR3 bases are TGTGCCAGCAGCTTTACACTAGCGGGGACCGGGGAGCTGTTTTTT. Amino acids: CASSFTLAGTGELFF.

The chain uses TRBV5-4 and TRBJ1-4, with D uncertain. Germline assignment: CDR1 SGHNT and CDR2 YYREEE (reference sequence). This CDR3 has 13 amino acids. The ends were cut back, 9 bases at V and 5 bases at J, with 14 bases in the middle. The CDR3 loop reads CAMSDARNEKLFF. In nucleotides, the CDR3 is TGTGCCATGAGCGATGCCCGGAATGAAAAACTGTTTTTT.

The gene calls are TRBV27 and TRBJ1-1; D not certain. Between the trimmed V and J ends, which lost 5 bases and 0 bases, there was a span of 13 bases. Looked up from germline, CDR1 is MNHEY and CDR2 is SMNVEV (reference sequence). The CDR3 totals 15 residues. The CDR3 DNA sequence: TGTGCCAGCAGTCCCACGGCCGGTGTGAACACTGAAGCTTTCTTT. This codes for CASSPTAGVNTEAFF.

This chain links TRBV27 with TRBJ2-1; D not resolved. Trimming cost V 4 bases and J 6 bases, with 10 bases left between them. Germline values: CDR1 MNHEY, CDR2 SMNVEV (reference sequence). This CDR3 contains 13 residues. For the CDR3, the DNA is TGTGCCAGCAGTTCCCTCGGCACCAATGAGCAGTTCTTC. Protein product: CASSSLGTNEQFF.

The chain employs TRBV10-1 and TRBJ2-3; 9 nucleotides match TRBD1. Germline V gene sequence: CDR1 WNHNN, CDR2 SYGVQD (reference sequence). V trimming: 6 bases; J trimming: 4 bases; junction bases outside the gene matches: 11. The CDR3 spans 16 residues. CDR3: CASSRRQGGSADTQYF. CDR3 nucleotides: TGCGCCAGCAGCCGCCGACAGGGGGGCAGCGCAGATACGCAGTATTTT.

The V call is TRBV27, the J call TRBJ1-3; D may be TRBD1 (5 bases). CDR1 and CDR2 (germline): MNHEY, SMNVEV (reference sequence). V dropped 6 bases and J dropped 1 base, with 13 bases sitting between them. The CDR3 covers 15 residues. The CDR3 bases are TGTGCCAGCAGGCCTGGTTCAGGGTCTGGAAACACCATATATTTT. Protein sequence: CASRPGSGSGNTIYF.

This sequence joins TRBV25-1 and TRBJ2-1; D may be TRBD2 (5 bases). The CDR3 loop spans 13 amino acids. Trimming took 2 bases from V and 8 from J, leaving 10 bases between them. Germline V gives CDR1 MGHDK, CDR2 SYGVNS. As DNA, the CDR3 is TGTGCCAGCAGTGAACCTAGCAGGTATGAGCAGTTCTTC. Translation gives CASSEPSRYEQFF.

This clone was observed a handful of times. The rearrangement joins TRBV7-8 to TRBJ2-2; D unresolved. CDR3 length equals 16 residues. Germline V lookup: CDR1 SGHVS, CDR2 FQNEAQ. V lost 5 bases and J 5 bases, leaving 18 bases between the germline ends. The CDR3 spells CASSQSFGKRTGELFF. The DNA for the CDR3 is TGTGCCAGCAGCCAAAGCTTCGGAAAGCGTACCGGGGAGCTGTTTTTT.

On this clone itself: The junction differs from germline at one of its ends, possibly a read error. V and J are TRBV7-2 and TRBJ2-5; a weak D match, TRBD2 (5 bases). This CDR3 has 14 residues. Looked up from germline, CDR1 is SGHTA and CDR2 is FQGNSA. The CDR3 spells CAGSSSGWQETQYF. CDR3 DNA sequence: TGTGCCGGCAGCTCAAGCGGCTGGCAAGAGACCCAGTACTTC.

The chain carries TRBV14 and TRBJ2-1, with D maybe TRBD1 (5 bases). The CDR3 is 16 amino acids. The V and J ends lost 0 bases and 6 bases respectively, with 15 bases between them. Germline CDR1 SGHDN, CDR2 FVKESK. Here the CDR3 DNA reads TGTGCCAGCAGCCAAGATTCAGGGCAGGTGGTCAATGAGCAGTTCTTC. Amino acid sequence: CASSQDSGQVVNEQFF.

The rearrangement uses TRBV10-3 and TRBJ2-3; possibly TRBD1 for D (6 bases). This CDR3 contains 14 residues. From germline, CDR1 is ENHRY and CDR2 SYGVKD. V was pared by 3 bases and J by 2 bases, with 9 bases between. CDR3 in amino acids: CAISDRTVTDTQYF. In nucleotides, the CDR3 is TGTGCCATCAGTGATCGGACAGTCACAGATACGCAGTATTTT.

This clone was counted once. This chain joins TRBV24-1 and TRBJ2-3, with 10 bases lining up with TRBD1. The CDR3 is 16 residues long. Germline V gene lookup returns CDR1 KGHDR and CDR2 SFDVKD. V gave up 7 bases and J gave up 5 bases; unmatched junction bases: 11. The CDR3 spells CATRFPDRGLIDTQYF. In DNA form, the CDR3 reads TGTGCCACCAGGTTCCCCGACAGGGGGCTAATAGATACGCAGTATTTT.

The CDR3 coding sequence is TGTGCCACCAGTGATACCGGGACAGCTAGCGGGGGAGCCCAAAGCTCCTACAATGAGCAGTTCTTC. Amino acids: CATSDTGTASGGAQSSYNEQFF. V is TRBV24-1 and J is TRBJ2-1, with 10 bases fitting TRBD2. The germline CDR1 and CDR2 sequences are KGHDR and SFDVKD. This CDR3 comprises 22 residues. J was trimmed by 0 bases and V by 3 bases; bases with no gene match: 19.

This clone was detected a few times. V is TRBV19 and J is TRBJ1-1, with a possible D match to TRBD1 (6 bases). V was pared by 4 bases and J by 5 bases, with 17 bases between. The CDR3 has 15 amino acids. Germline V gene sequence: CDR1 LNHDA, CDR2 SQIVND (reference sequence). The CDR3 region has the DNA TGTGCCAGTAGTACAGGGGTAGGGGGTGGTACTGAAGCTTTCTTT. The encoded protein is CASSTGVGGGTEAFF.

This chain uses TRBV2 with TRBJ2-5, with D perhaps TRBD1 (5 bases). CDR1 SNHLY and CDR2 FYNNEI come from the germline V gene. Trimming shortened V by 7 bases and J by 1 base, and 13 bases separated the two germline ends. The CDR3 covers 14 residues. CDR3 protein: CASILQVSQETQYF. The CDR3 DNA reads as TGTGCCAGCATATTACAGGTTTCCCAAGAGACCCAGTACTTC.

Concerning this clone itself: One end of the junction varies from germline; a read error may be responsible. The chain recombines TRBV14 with TRBJ2-1; tentatively, D is TRBD1 (5 bases). CDR3 length equals 14 residues. Germline V CDR1 and CDR2: SGHDN, FVKESK. DNA for the CDR3: TGTGCCAGCAGTCAAGGGGTCCGGTACAATGAGCAGTTCTTC. Translated: CASSQGVRYNEQFF.

This chain connects TRBV6-4 to TRBJ2-6; D tentatively reads TRBD1 or TRBD2 (5 bases each). With 7 bases removed from V and 4 bases from J, the gap between germline ends came to 14 bases. CDR3 size: 15 residues. Per germline, CDR1 MRHNA and CDR2 SNTAGT. In nucleotides, the CDR3 is TGTGCCAGCACCCCAGGGACGGGGGGGGCCAACGTCCTGACTTTC. Its translation: CASTPGTGGANVLTF.

The rearrangement links TRBV27 to TRBJ2-7; no clear D gene. Germline-derived CDR1 and CDR2 are MNHEY and SMNVEV (reference sequence). This CDR3 is 14 amino acids long. Trimming pared 0 bases from V and 4 bases from J, leaving 10 bases between. CDR3 amino acids: CASSLSPPGYEQYF. DNA for the CDR3: TGTGCCAGCAGTTTATCTCCACCCGGTTACGAGCAGTACTTC.

This clone was recorded only once. V and J are TRBV9 and TRBJ1-2; D may be TRBD1 (5 bases). Germline V gene sequence: CDR1 SGDLS, CDR2 YYNGEE. V was clipped by 0 bases and J by 5 bases, with 14 bases between them. The CDR3 length is 15 residues. In nucleotides, the CDR3 is TGTGCCAGCAGCGTAGACTCCTTGACAGCTTATGGCTACACCTTC. It codes for CASSVDSLTAYGYTF.

To note about this clone: Within the sample, other DNA sequences also encode this same CDR3. The V gene is TRBV5-1, the J gene TRBJ2-7; unclear D gene. Germline V gene sequence: CDR1 SGHRS, CDR2 YFSETQ. CDR3 size: 13 residues. V was pared by 0 bases and J by 2 bases, with 6 bases between. Here the CDR3 reads CASSLDRTYEQYF. CDR3 in DNA: TGCGCCAGCAGCTTGGACAGAACCTACGAGCAGTACTTC. The entire variable domain, with the rest obtained from reference TRBV5-1 and TRBJ2-7, is as follows: KAGVTQTPRYLIKTRGQQVTLSCSPISGHRSVSWYQQTPGQGLQFLFEYFSETQRNKGNFPGRFSGRQFSNSRSEMNVSTLELGDSALYLCASSLDRTYEQYFGPGTRLTVT.

The genes are TRBV6-6 and TRBJ1-5; maybe TRBD1 (6 bases). V gave up 5 bases and J gave up 2 bases, with 10 bases separating them. The CDR3 loop spans 14 amino acids. The V gene's germline CDR1 is MNHNY and CDR2 SVGAGI (reference sequence). The CDR3 here is CASSGGLGNQPQHF. The CDR3 region has the DNA TGTGCCAGCAGTGGGGGGCTTGGCAATCAGCCCCAGCATTTT.